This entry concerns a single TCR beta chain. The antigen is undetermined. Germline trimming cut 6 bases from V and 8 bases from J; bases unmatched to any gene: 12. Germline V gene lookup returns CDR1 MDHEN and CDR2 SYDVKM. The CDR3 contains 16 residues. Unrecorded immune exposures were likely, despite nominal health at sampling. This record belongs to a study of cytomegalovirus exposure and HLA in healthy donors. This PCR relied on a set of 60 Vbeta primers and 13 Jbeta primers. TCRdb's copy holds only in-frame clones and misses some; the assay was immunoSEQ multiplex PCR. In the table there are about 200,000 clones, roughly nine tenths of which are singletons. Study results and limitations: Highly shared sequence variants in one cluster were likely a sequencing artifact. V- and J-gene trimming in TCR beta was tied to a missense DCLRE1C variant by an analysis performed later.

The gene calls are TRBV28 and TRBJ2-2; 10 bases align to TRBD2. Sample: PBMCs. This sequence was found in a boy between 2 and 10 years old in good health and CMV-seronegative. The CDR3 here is CASRTTSGVTSGELFF. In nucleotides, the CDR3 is TGTGCCAGCAGAACCACTAGCGGGGTTACGTCAGGGGAGCTGTTTTTT.